This TCR beta chain stems from a study of blood T cell repertoires in COVID-19. About the study: PBMCs, B-cell-depleted T cells, or T cells provided the cDNA or gDNA that made up the material.

Germline V lookup: CDR1 SGHVS, CDR2 FQNEAQ. V dropped 7 bases and J dropped 7; count of bases not matched to a gene: 10. The CDR3 loop spans 15 amino acids. TCRdb's table, derived via immunoSEQ multiplex PCR, lists solely in-frame clones and lacks some. The data contain hundreds of thousands of clones, over 85% of them singletons. Participants spanned ages roughly 18 to 90 years and resided in about two dozen US areas. Categorization into cohorts depended on clinical history that participants reported. This clone was found once. The chain links TRBV7-8 to TRBJ2-1; 10 bases map to TRBD2. Input material: PBMCs or T cells enriched from blood (not recorded which). This clonotype was sampled from a man aged 55 to 69 who had recovered from COVID-19. CDR3 nucleotide sequence: TGTGCCAGCACCCAGCGGGGGGGCCTGAAAAATGAGCAGTTCTTC. Its translation is CASTQRGGLKNEQFF.